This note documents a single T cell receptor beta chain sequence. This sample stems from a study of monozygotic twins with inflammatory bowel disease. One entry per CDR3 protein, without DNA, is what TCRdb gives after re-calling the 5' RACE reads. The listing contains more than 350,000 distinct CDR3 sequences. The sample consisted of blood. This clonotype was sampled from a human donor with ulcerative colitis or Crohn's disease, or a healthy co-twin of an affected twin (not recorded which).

The CDR3 is CASSLTSGGSSEQFF. This rearrangement joins TRBV12-3 or TRBV12-4 to TRBJ2-1; the D call of TRBD2 rests on TCRdb alone, since no DNA is present to check it. This CDR3 is 15 amino acids long.